The clone carrying this TCR beta chain showed up many times. This record belongs to a study of blood T cell repertoires in COVID-19. Across the study: From the United States, Italy and Spain came samples of acute and convalescent COVID-19. T cells, B-cell-depleted T cells, or PBMCs supplied cDNA or gDNA.

Per the authors' pipeline: Reference gene primers were amplified, and this amplification served to estimate nucleated cell counts. Data came from immunoSEQ multiplex PCR; TCRdb stores just in-frame clones and leaves some out. The V and J calls and clone size come from that table; D and trimming were worked out from the DNA. Seen here are 200,000 to 250,000 clones, roughly 88% observed once, and the top ten hold about 12%. Germline loops: CDR1 MNHEY, CDR2 SMNVEV (reference sequence). With 7 bases clipped from V and 1 base from J, the junction kept 8 bases outside the gene matches. The CDR3 length is 15 residues.

The specimen sequenced was peripheral blood. The V gene is TRBV27, the J gene TRBJ2-7, with 9 bases fitting TRBD2. The receptor's source is a human donor in a cohort sampled during active COVID-19. CDR3 in amino acids: CASMRAGGRSYEQYF. The CDR3 nucleotides are TGTGCCAGCATGCGGGCGGGAGGGCGGTCCTACGAGCAGTACTTC.